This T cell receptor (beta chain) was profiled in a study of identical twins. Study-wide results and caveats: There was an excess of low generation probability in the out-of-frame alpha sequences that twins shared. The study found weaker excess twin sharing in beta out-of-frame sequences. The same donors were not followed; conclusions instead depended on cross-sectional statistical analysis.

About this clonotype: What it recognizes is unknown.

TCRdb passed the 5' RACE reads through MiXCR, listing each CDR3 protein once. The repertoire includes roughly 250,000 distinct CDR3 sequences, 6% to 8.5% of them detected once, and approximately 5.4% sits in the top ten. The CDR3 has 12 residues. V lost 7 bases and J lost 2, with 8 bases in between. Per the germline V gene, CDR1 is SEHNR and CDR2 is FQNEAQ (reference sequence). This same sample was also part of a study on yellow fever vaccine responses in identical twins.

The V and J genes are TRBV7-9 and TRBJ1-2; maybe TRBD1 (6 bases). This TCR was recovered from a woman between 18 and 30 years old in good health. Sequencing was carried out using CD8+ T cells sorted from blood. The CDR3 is CASNGQNYGYTF. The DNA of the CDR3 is TGTGCCAGCAACGGACAGAACTATGGCTACACCTTC.